These T cell receptor beta chains were read from a single sample in a study of blood T cell repertoires in COVID-19. Profiled with immunoSEQ multiplex PCR; TCRdb holds only in-frame clones, not every one. The sample records hundreds of thousands of clones, roughly 90% being singletons. Specimen: peripheral blood. These receptors were taken from a middle-aged man with acute or convalescent COVID-19. Both conserved end residues are part of each CDR3. Fields, in order: clone size, V gene, J gene, CDR3 protein. A clone size is listed for some rows: how often the clone was seen (once, few, many), or a class if it is expanded.

NA	TRBV7-9	TRBJ2-7	CASSSEIARGYEQYF
NA	TRBV10-3	TRBJ2-7	CAIGSGASYEQYF
NA	TRBV6-1	TRBJ2-7	CASSEAWAGGGSEQYF
NA	TRBV11-3	TRBJ2-1	CASSPPGLAGREQFF
once	TRBV18	TRBJ1-5	CASSPVETNSNQPQHF
NA	TRBV11-3	TRBJ2-1	CASSFGSGSYNEQFF
once	TRBV29-1	TRBJ1-2	CSVVSGNYGYTF
NA	TRBV6-7	TRBJ2-7	CASSVTQLGPNNRSCSYEQYF
NA	TRBV3-1/TRBV3-2	TRBJ1-4	CASSPSRQGARGEKLFF
NA	TRBV28	TRBJ2-3	CASSFSRDTQYF
NA	TRBV4-1	TRBJ1-4	CASSQPPTGSGTNEKLFF
NA	TRBV11-3	TRBJ2-2	CASSLVFSGELFF
NA	TRBV7-8	TRBJ2-5	CASSPRQRGETQYF
NA	TRBV27	TRBJ2-5	CASSSLRAGNQETQYF
NA	TRBV7-6	TRBJ1-1	CASSLGGTGGTEAFF
NA	TRBV6-2/TRBV6-3	TRBJ2-7	CASSYSPVVEQYF
NA	TRBV29-1	TRBJ2-3	CSVEGSGGSTDTQYF
NA	TRBV6-5	TRBJ1-1	CASTPDRTPFF
NA	TRBV28	TRBJ2-2	CASSSTAPVTGELFF
NA	TRBV29-1	TRBJ2-2	CSVSPTSGGAGVPGELFF
NA	TRBV27	TRBJ2-1	CASSAGLRAGDEQFF
NA	TRBV5-4	TRBJ1-1	CASSRQGSTEAFF
NA	TRBV24-1	TRBJ2-7	CATSITSGISYEQYF
NA	TRBV28	TRBJ1-2	CASSLPQAYGYTF
NA	TRBV12-3/TRBV12-4	TRBJ1-2	CASSLEDRVRYTF
NA	TRBV6-2/TRBV6-3	TRBJ2-1	CASSSSTGGWGSHEQFF
once	TRBV19	TRBJ2-6	CASSMTGSGANVLTF
NA	TRBV28	TRBJ2-1	CASSLVGTTAYEQFF
NA	TRBV2	TRBJ2-7	CASSELGQGLGEQYF
NA	TRBV15	TRBJ1-5	CATRTGSDQPQHF
NA	TRBV5-4	TRBJ1-5	CASSLTGTQKVHSNQPQHF
NA	TRBV12-3/TRBV12-4	TRBJ1-5	CASSLAQIQPQHF
NA	TRBV27	TRBJ2-1	CASSRSGQGVDEQFF
few	TRBV15	TRBJ1-5	CATRRAPQHF
NA	TRBV6-9	TRBJ2-7	CATPGRAQIYEQYF
NA	TRBV2	TRBJ2-7	CASSVTANYEQYF
NA	TRBV19	TRBJ1-1	CASSRTGALNTEAFF
NA	TRBV5-1	TRBJ1-3	CASSYSGQTGNTIYF
NA	TRBV6-2/TRBV6-3	TRBJ1-4	CASSYVVRDATNEKLFF
NA	TRBV14	TRBJ2-7	CASSQETAGRIYEQYF
NA	TRBV28	TRBJ1-2	CATLSPGTSPGYGYTF
NA	TRBV19	TRBJ1-6	CASSSAGRHSPLHF
NA	TRBV5-4	TRBJ1-1	CASRAGTGANTEAFF
NA	TRBV5-4	TRBJ2-2	CASTPRSGLNTGELFF
few	TRBV6-6	TRBJ2-3	CASSPTSSFSYTDTQYF
NA	TRBV29-1	TRBJ1-4	CSVRLAGSGEKLFF
NA	TRBV7-6	TRBJ2-1	CASSSGTSGSISYNEQFF
NA	TRBV28	TRBJ2-2	CASSLIVNTGELFF
once	TRBV5-1	TRBJ2-7	CASSPGTGSYEQYF
NA	TRBV11-1	TRBJ1-1	CASSSRQGARTEAFF
NA	TRBV11-2	TRBJ2-1	CASSLGGPENEQFF
NA	TRBV4-1	TRBJ2-3	CASSASLAGGADTQYF
NA	TRBV5-1	TRBJ2-3	CASSTQGTDTQYF
NA	TRBV12-3/TRBV12-4	TRBJ2-7	CASSLDNYEQYF
NA	TRBV29-1	TRBJ2-1	CSARGRTGVGKVLNEQFF